These 22 T cell receptor beta chains were all obtained from the same sample, sequenced in a study of T cells in Graves' hyperthyroidism and ophthalmopathy (dated by TCRdb to between 2017 and 2020). Library preparation used multiplex PCR. Sequencing used an Illumina HiSeq 2000. TCR beta CDR3 regions were amplified from RNA transcripts. For the first round of RT-PCR on the TCR CDR3, the HTBI primer set was used together with the Qiagen OneStep RT-PCR kit. TCRdb passed the public sequencing reads through fastp at Q25 and MiXCR, retaining productive beta sequences. Each entry merges the rows of one CDR3 protein and shows their most common DNA and genes. The sample includes fewer than 350,000 distinct CDR3 sequences, with roughly 18% observed a single time. The top ten clonotypes cover under 45% of the sample. What was sequenced was blood. The receptors were gathered from a middle-aged man with Graves' ophthalmopathy.

This chain connects TRBV28 to TRBJ1-3, with no clear D. Trimming left V 6 bases short and J 0 bases short, with 12 bases between. This CDR3 contains 15 residues. Germline-derived CDR1 and CDR2 are MDHEN and SYDVKM. The CDR3 reads CASSPGLNSGNTIYF. CDR3 nucleotide sequence: TGTGCCAGCAGCCCAGGACTGAACTCTGGAAACACCATATATTTT.

This clonotype was seen more than once but under ten times. The rearrangement uses TRBV20-1 and TRBJ1-1; TRBD1 aligns across 8 bases. This CDR3 has 11 amino acids. Germline loops: CDR1 DFQATT, CDR2 SNEGSKA (reference sequence). The trim removed 3 bases at V and 8 bases at J, leaving 2 bases unmatched. The CDR3 here is CSARTGVEAFF. CDR3 bases: TGCAGTGCTAGGACAGGGGTCGAAGCTTTCTTT.

The sample holds a few counts of this clonotype. This chain links TRBV10-3 with TRBJ2-7; 7 bases fit TRBD1. Germline CDR1 is ENHRY and CDR2 is SYGVKD. Unmatched junction bases numbered 6, after V lost 3 bases and J lost 1 base. The CDR3 extends over 15 amino acids. CDR3 sequence (DNA): TGTGCCATCAGTGATTACGGACAGGCTTCCTACGAGCAGTACTTC. Its translation: CAISDYGQASYEQYF.

The chain links TRBV7-9 to TRBJ2-5; 7 bases are a match to TRBD1. V shed 3 bases, J shed 5 bases, and the junction held 6 bases outside the gene matches. From germline, CDR1 is SEHNR and CDR2 FQNEAQ (reference sequence). There are 14 residues in the CDR3. The CDR3 nucleotides are TGTGCCAGCAGCTTGGTACAGGGGTACGAGACCCAGTACTTC. Translating it yields CASSLVQGYETQYF. Supplemented by reference TRBV7-9 and TRBJ2-5, the full variable domain reads DTGVSQNPRHKITKRGQNVTFRCDPISEHNRLYWYRQTLGQGPEFLTYFQNEAQLEKSRLLSDRFSAERPKGSFSTLEIQRTEQGDSAMYLCASSLVQGYETQYFGPGTRLLVL.

This sequence joins TRBV10-3 and TRBJ1-6; D ambiguous. The CDR3 sequence is 16 residues long. From germline, CDR1 is ENHRY and CDR2 SYGVKD. V was cut by 3 bases and J by 0 bases, with 9 bases left in between. CDR3 amino acids: CAISDKGSSYNSPLHF. The CDR3 region has the DNA TGTGCCATCAGTGATAAAGGAAGCTCCTATAATTCACCCCTCCACTTT.

This clonotype was detected only a few times. The junction differs from germline at one of its ends, possibly a read error. The CDR3 DNA reads as TGTGCCAGTAGTCTTTCAGGGGGCCAGGAGACCCAGCACTTC. Residues: CASSLSGGQETQHF. The chain is built from TRBV28 and TRBJ2-5; TRBD1 matches 8 bases. CDR1 and CDR2 (germline): MDHEN, SYDVKM. This CDR3 is 14 amino acids long.

This clonotype was seen a few times. The chain uses TRBV4-2 and TRBJ2-7, with D possibly TRBD2 on 5 matching bases. Between the trimmed V and J ends, which lost 1 base and 3 bases, there was a span of 7 bases. Germline V gene data show CDR1 as LGHNA and CDR2 as YNFKEQ. The CDR3 extends over 13 amino acids. In DNA form, the CDR3 reads TGTGCCAGCAGCCAAGGACTAATCTACGAGCAGTACTTC. Its protein product is CASSQGLIYEQYF.

In this sample, this clonotype turned up a few times. V usage is TRBV28 and J usage is TRBJ1-3, with a tentative D call TRBD1 (6 bases). V shed 3 bases and J shed 4 bases, with 10 bases lying between them. The CDR3 length is 14 residues. In germline, CDR1 is MDHEN, CDR2 SYDVKM. CDR3 DNA: TGTGCCAGCAGTTTCGGGGGGCCGGGAAACACCATATATTTT. This gives the protein CASSFGGPGNTIYF.

The V call is TRBV12-3 or TRBV12-4, the J call TRBJ2-7, with D possibly called TRBD1 or TRBD2 (5 bases each). The CDR3 covers 14 residues. The V gene lost 1 base and the J gene lost 7 bases, with 14 bases spanning the gap. The CDR3 DNA reads as TGTGCCAGCAGTTTAGGGGGGAGTGTGTTGGAGCAGTACTTC. This encodes CASSLGGSVLEQYF.

This clonotype was detected a few times. The V gene is TRBV10-1, the J gene TRBJ2-7, with 9 bases lining up with TRBD2. Germline values: CDR1 WNHNN, CDR2 SYGVQD (reference sequence). Trimming at V came to 7 bases and at J to 5 bases, leaving 6 bases not matched to a gene. The CDR3 contains 13 residues. The CDR3 sequence: CASNLAGANEQYF. For the CDR3, the DNA is TGCGCCAGCAATTTAGCGGGAGCAAACGAGCAGTACTTC.

This clonotype was recorded many times. The chain recombines TRBV5-5 with TRBJ1-1; a possible D gene is TRBD1 (5 bases). Trimming shortened V by 4 bases and J by 11 bases, and 15 bases separated the two germline ends. CDR1 SGHKS and CDR2 YYEKEE come from the germline V gene (reference sequence). The CDR3 runs 12 residues. CDR3 in amino acids: CASSPQDLGAFF. Here the CDR3 DNA reads TGTGCCAGCAGCCCACAGGACTTGGGCGCTTTCTTT.

CDR3 sequence reads: CASSTAGTPSYEQYF. CDR3 sequence (DNA): TGTGCCAGCAGCACTGCCGGGACACCCTCCTACGAGCAGTACTTC. The gene calls are TRBV7-9 and TRBJ2-7; a weak D match, TRBD1 (6 bases). From germline, CDR1 is SEHNR and CDR2 FQNEAQ (reference sequence). Trimming shortened V by 5 bases and J by 0 bases, and 14 bases separated the two germline ends. CDR3 length: 15 amino acids.

A single count supports this clonotype. The chain combines TRBV29-1 with TRBJ2-4; 11 bases are shared with TRBD2. CDR3 size: 14 residues. Germline CDR1 and CDR2: SQVTM and ANQGSEA. Trimming at V came to 7 bases and at J to 7 bases, leaving 9 bases not matched to a gene. CDR3 bases: TGCAGCGGGGTGGCTAGCGGGAGGAGGAACATTCAGTACTTC. Translated, it gives CSGVASGRRNIQYF.

The rearrangement uses TRBV30 and TRBJ2-7, with 7 nucleotides matching TRBD1. CDR1 and CDR2 (germline): GTSNPN, SVGIG (reference sequence). Trimming at V came to 4 bases and at J to 2 bases, leaving 8 bases not matched to a gene. The CDR3 loop spans 14 amino acids. CDR3 sequence reads: CAWNRAGGAYEQYF. As DNA, the CDR3 is TGTGCCTGGAATCGAGCAGGGGGAGCCTACGAGCAGTACTTC.

In its sample, this clonotype was seen a few times. The rearrangement uses TRBV5-1 and TRBJ2-7; D gene uncertain. Per the germline V gene, CDR1 is SGHRS and CDR2 is YFSETQ. The CDR3 spans 13 residues. V lost 5 bases and J 3 bases, leaving 12 bases between the germline ends. Written as DNA, the CDR3 is TGCGCCAGCAGGGTGGTGGCTAACTACGAGCAGTACTTC. Translation gives CASRVVANYEQYF.

The gene calls are TRBV2 and TRBJ2-1; 12 bases are shared with TRBD2. CDR1 is SNHLY, CDR2 FYNNEI, per germline. V lost 2 bases to trimming and J lost 7 bases; unmatched junction nucleotides: 6. The CDR3 runs 16 residues. The CDR3 DNA reads as TGTGCCAGCAGTGAACTAGCGGGAGGGCCAGGGAATGAGCAGTTCTTC. Encoded protein: CASSELAGGPGNEQFF.

This clonotype was seen at least ten times. The chain couples TRBV28 to TRBJ2-3; D possibly corresponds to TRBD1 (5 bases). Germline V gene sequence: CDR1 MDHEN, CDR2 SYDVKM. V lost 5 bases to trimming and J lost 4 bases, with 13 bases between them. This CDR3 contains 14 residues. CDR3 in amino acids: CASSPDGHADTQYF. The CDR3 region has the DNA TGTGCCAGCAGTCCGGACGGACACGCAGATACGCAGTATTTT.

This clonotype occurred many times. The chain couples TRBV9 to TRBJ2-5; D unclear. The germline CDR1 and CDR2 sequences are SGDLS and YYNGEE. There are 14 residues in the CDR3. Trimming left V 0 bases short and J 1 base short, with 7 bases between. This CDR3 is CASSVGLSQETQYF. In nucleotides, the CDR3 is TGTGCCAGCAGCGTAGGACTCTCCCAAGAGACCCAGTACTTC.

The table lists this clonotype with many counts. V usage is TRBV30 and J usage is TRBJ2-4; D perhaps matches TRBD2 (7 bases). The germline CDR1 and CDR2 sequences are GTSNPN and SVGIG (reference sequence). Deletions cut 2 bases from V and 6 bases from J, with 14 bases between. The CDR3 length is 14 residues. CDR3 DNA sequence: TGTGCCTGGAGTATAGGGGGAGGGAGAAACATTCAGTACTTC. Translation: CAWSIGGGRNIQYF.

This clonotype has a count of ten or more. The chain links TRBV5-1 to TRBJ2-7; D is perhaps TRBD1 (6 bases). The CDR3 sequence is 17 residues long. V gave up 4 bases and J gave up 2 bases, with 22 bases separating them. Per the germline V gene, CDR1 is SGHRS and CDR2 is YFSETQ. The CDR3 spells CASSPGQLPGRTYEQYF. The CDR3 DNA sequence: TGCGCCAGCAGCCCCGGACAGTTGCCCGGAAGAACCTACGAGCAGTACTTC.

The chain recombines TRBV24-1 with TRBJ1-4, with unresolved D. The CDR3 sequence is 13 residues long. Germline V gene data show CDR1 as KGHDR and CDR2 as SFDVKD. Trimming left V 5 bases short and J 8 bases short, with 11 bases between. CDR3 amino acids: CATSGGLGEKLFF. The CDR3 bases are TGTGCCACCAGTGGAGGTTTGGGGGAAAAACTGTTTTTT.

This clonotype was detected many times. The genes are TRBV10-3 and TRBJ1-5; D not certain. The CDR3 runs 12 residues. Trimming left V 3 bases short and J 3 bases short, with 3 bases between. The germline CDR1 and CDR2 sequences are ENHRY and SYGVKD. CDR3 DNA: TGTGCCATCAGTGACATCAATCAGCCCCAGCATTTT. Encoded protein: CAISDINQPQHF.